The 3 T cell receptor beta chains given below trace back to one sample, sequenced in a study of beta chain features in type 1 diabetes. Reverse transcribing all isolated RNA meant expressed TCRB transcripts were sequenced. TCRdb's table, derived via immunoSEQ multiplex PCR, lists solely in-frame clones and lacks some. The sample lists approximately 250,000 clones, 13% to 15% occurring once. Sequencing was performed on naive CD4+ T cells from blood. These receptors all come from a woman aged 40 to 50 in good health.

In its sample, this clone was seen a few times. The CDR3: CASSQVRTVNTEAFF. In nucleotides, the CDR3 is TGTGCCAGCAGCCAAGTTCGGACAGTGAACACTGAAGCTTTCTTT. The chain uses TRBV14 and TRBJ1-1; tentative D call: TRBD1 (6 bases). The CDR3 consists of 15 residues. The germline CDR1 and CDR2 sequences are SGHDN and FVKESK. Trimming shortened V by 1 base and J by 0 bases, and 9 bases separated the two germline ends. The variable domain in full, completed from reference TRBV14 and TRBJ1-1, reads EAGVTQFPSHSVIEKGQTVTLRCDPISGHDNLYWYRRVMGKEIKFLLHFVKESKQDESGMPNNRFLAERTGGTYSTLKVQPAELEDSGVYFCASSQVRTVNTEAFFGQGTRLTVV.

This clone showed up just a few times. V and J are TRBV27 and TRBJ2-5, with TRBD2 as a possible D gene (6 bases). Germline CDR1 and CDR2: MNHEY and SMNVEV (reference sequence). CDR3 length: 14 residues. The V and J ends lost 2 bases and 4 bases respectively, with 11 bases between them. The CDR3 DNA follows: TGTGCCAGCAGTTTACTGGGAGGTCGAGAGACCCAGTACTTC. This codes for CASSLLGGRETQYF.

The rearrangement joins TRBV6-5 to TRBJ2-2; 8 bases are a match to TRBD1. Germline assignment: CDR1 MNHEY and CDR2 SVGAGI. The CDR3 spans 15 residues. The ends lost 10 bases at V and 0 bases at J; junction bases unmatched: 7. As DNA, the CDR3 is TGTGCCACCACGAGACAGGGGCCGAACACCGGGGAGCTGTTTTTT. It yields the protein CATTRQGPNTGELFF.